A selection of T cell receptor beta chains follows, all from one sample in a study of identical twins. Each CDR3 protein gets one entry after TCRdb re-called the 5' RACE reads with MiXCR. The profile shows 1.5 million to 2 million distinct CDR3 sequences, about 32% of them singletons. The material sequenced was cord blood. These receptors all stem from a newborn girl in good health. CDR3s include the opening cysteine and the closing phenylalanine or tryptophan.

cdr3_aa	v_call
CSASNRGQIVNQPQHF	TRBV20-1
CATSRERLAGGYYEQYF	TRBV15
CASSAPGQPLYEQYF	TRBV6-1
CASSPTSGGGYGYTF	TRBV6-2/TRBV6-3
CASSLVGGPSGANVLTF	TRBV12-3/TRBV12-4
CASSLYREFGEQFF	TRBV5-1
CASSLRAGPGLINDEQFF	TRBV7-2
CASSQQGWAYGYTF	TRBV2
CSARRRAGNQPQHF	TRBV20-1
CASSHRTDRVDYGYTF	TRBV4-1
CASSDTGTSGRYEQYF	TRBV10-2
CASSHQAGGYNEQFF	TRBV3-1